This paragraph reports one T cell receptor (beta chain). Its antigen is not known. This entry is derived from a study of regulatory dendritic cells for organ transplantation. Study details: Monocytes received vitamin D3 on days 0 and 4, IL-10 on day 4.

Sorted T cells were CFSE-labeled and cultured 4 to 5 days with allogeneic regulatory or mature dendritic cells at 1:10. Clones were read by immunoSEQ multiplex PCR, and TCRdb kept only the in-frame ones, dropping some. The table has 20,000 to 25,000 clones, 85% to 90% seen once. Whole-study results and caveats: Mature dendritic cells appeared to drive more memory CD8+ clonal expansion than regulatory ones. Between individuals, the alloreactive memory CD8+ T cell pool differed considerably. Naive CD4+ and CD8+ repertoires were highly diverse; memory CD8+ was most oligoclonal.

The receptor was isolated from a human donor in good health. Source material: naive CD4+ T cells from blood cultured with dendritic cells. Specified subset: CD45RA+ naive T cells.

In DNA form, the CDR3 reads TGTGCCATCCAGCTTCATGGCAGGGCAGAGACCCAGTACTTC. Protein: CAIQLHGRAETQYF. J is TRBJ2-5 and V is TRBV7-9, with a weak D call TRBD1 (5 bases). Germline V lookup: CDR1 SEHNR, CDR2 FQNEAQ (reference sequence). The V and J ends lost 10 bases and 4 bases respectively, with 19 bases between them. The CDR3 sequence is 14 residues long.